This T cell receptor (beta chain) stems from a study of shared clonotypes between healthy human individuals. Points from the study as a whole: Researchers found naive subsets generally carried larger estimated richness than memory subsets. Rarefaction showed sorted-subset sequencing was incomplete despite large depth.

Germline assignment: CDR1 MNHEY and CDR2 SMNVEV (reference sequence). Trimming cost V 4 bases and J 5 bases, with 12 bases left between them. This CDR3 contains 14 residues. As concerns this clone: Its antigen is still unknown.

Execution of the assay was at deep level. This table comes from immunoSEQ multiplex PCR, and its TCRdb copy is limited to in-frame clones, with some not included. Counted here are more than 2,000,000 clones, about 92% occurring once; the ten biggest clones make up under 0.45%. The chain recombines TRBV27 with TRBJ2-1; no firm D call. This sequence was found in a man between 18 and 35 years old in good health. Some clones in this sample may be carry-over from other donors' samples. What was sequenced was naive CD4+ T cells from PBMCs. The sample's subset: CD45RA+ positively selected. CDR3 region: CASSSTPTNNEQFF. The CDR3 DNA reads TGTGCCAGCAGTTCAACCCCTACGAACAATGAGCAGTTCTTC.